This entry lists 2 T cell receptor beta chains sequenced from one sample in a study of Ad26.COV2.S vaccination and SARS-CoV-2 variants. Assay: immunoSEQ multiplex PCR; the TCRdb copy retains only in-frame clones and omits some. Among around 94,000 clones listed, around 80% were seen once. The sequenced sample was peripheral blood, obtained after recovery from COVID-19. Receptors were obtained from a human donor who had recovered from COVID-19.

The chain links TRBV7-2 to TRBJ1-4; a weak D match, TRBD1 (5 bases). Trimming removed 2 bases from V and 6 bases from J, with 10 bases in between. The germline gives CDR1 SGHTA, CDR2 FQGNSA. This CDR3 region has 14 residues. CDR3 sequence reads: CASSLLGDYEKLFF. The CDR3, as DNA: TGTGCCAGCAGCTTATTAGGGGACTATGAAAAACTGTTTTTT.

The rearrangement uses TRBV28 and TRBJ2-6; D uncertain. Trimming left V 2 bases short and J 3 bases short, with 8 bases between. The V gene's germline CDR1 is MDHEN and CDR2 SYDVKM. There are 15 residues in the CDR3. As DNA, the CDR3 is TGTGCCAGCAGTTTACCCGGGTTTGGGGCCAACGTCCTGACTTTC. Translation: CASSLPGFGANVLTF.